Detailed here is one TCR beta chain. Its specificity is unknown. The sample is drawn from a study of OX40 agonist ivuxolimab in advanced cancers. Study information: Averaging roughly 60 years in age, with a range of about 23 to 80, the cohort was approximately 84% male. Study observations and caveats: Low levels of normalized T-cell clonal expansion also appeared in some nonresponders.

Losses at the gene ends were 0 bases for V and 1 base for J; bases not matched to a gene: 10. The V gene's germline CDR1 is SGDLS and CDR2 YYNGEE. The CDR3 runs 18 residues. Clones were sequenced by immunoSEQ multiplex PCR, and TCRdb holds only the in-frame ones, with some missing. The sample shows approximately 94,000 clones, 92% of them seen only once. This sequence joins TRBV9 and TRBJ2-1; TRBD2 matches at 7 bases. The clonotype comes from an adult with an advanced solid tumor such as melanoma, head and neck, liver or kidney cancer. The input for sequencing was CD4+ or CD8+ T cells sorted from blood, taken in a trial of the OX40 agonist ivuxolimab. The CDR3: CASSVAPGLVLSYNEQFF. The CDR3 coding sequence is TGTGCCAGCAGCGTAGCTCCCGGACTAGTCCTGTCCTACAATGAGCAGTTCTTC.